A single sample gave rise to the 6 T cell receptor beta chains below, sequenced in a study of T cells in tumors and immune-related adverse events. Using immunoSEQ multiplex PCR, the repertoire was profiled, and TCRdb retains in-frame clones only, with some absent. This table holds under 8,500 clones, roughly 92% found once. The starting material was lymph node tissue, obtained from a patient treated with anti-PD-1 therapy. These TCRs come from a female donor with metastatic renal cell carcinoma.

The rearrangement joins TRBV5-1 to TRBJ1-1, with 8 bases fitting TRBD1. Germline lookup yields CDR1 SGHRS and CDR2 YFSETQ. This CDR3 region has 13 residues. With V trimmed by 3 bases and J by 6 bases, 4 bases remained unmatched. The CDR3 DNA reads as TGCGCCAGCAGCTATACAGGGGGTTCTGAAGCTTTCTTT. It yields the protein CASSYTGGSEAFF.

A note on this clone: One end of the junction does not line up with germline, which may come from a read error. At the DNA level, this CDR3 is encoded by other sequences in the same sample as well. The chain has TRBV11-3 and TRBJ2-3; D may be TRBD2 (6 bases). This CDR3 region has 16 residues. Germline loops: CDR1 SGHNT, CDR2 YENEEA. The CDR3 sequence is CASSPGHFTSTDTQYF. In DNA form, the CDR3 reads TGTGCCAGCAGCCCCGGACACTTTACTAGCACAGATACGCAATATTTT.

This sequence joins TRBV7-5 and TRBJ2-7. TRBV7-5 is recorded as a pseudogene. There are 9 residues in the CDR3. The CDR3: CVRSLVPHF. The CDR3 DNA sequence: TGTGTCAGAAGCTTAGTCCCTCATTTC.

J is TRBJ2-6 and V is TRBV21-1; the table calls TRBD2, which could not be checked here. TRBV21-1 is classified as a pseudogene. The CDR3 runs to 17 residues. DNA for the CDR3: TGTGCCAGCAGCTCCCGGGTTCTACCCGATGAGGCCAACGTCCTGACTTTC. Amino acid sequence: CASSSRVLPDEANVLTF.

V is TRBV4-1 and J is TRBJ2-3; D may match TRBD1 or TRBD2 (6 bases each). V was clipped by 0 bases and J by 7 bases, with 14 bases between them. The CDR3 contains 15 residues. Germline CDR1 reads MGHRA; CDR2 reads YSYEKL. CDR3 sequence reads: CASSQDGGGTNTQYF. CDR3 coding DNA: TGCGCCAGCAGCCAAGACGGTGGAGGGACAAATACGCAGTATTTT.

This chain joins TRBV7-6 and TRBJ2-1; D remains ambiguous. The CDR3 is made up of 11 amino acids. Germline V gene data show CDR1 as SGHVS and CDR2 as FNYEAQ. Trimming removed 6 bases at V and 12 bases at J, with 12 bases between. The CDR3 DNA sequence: TGTGCCAGCAGGGGAACTACAAGGCAGTTCTTC. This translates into CASRGTTRQFF.